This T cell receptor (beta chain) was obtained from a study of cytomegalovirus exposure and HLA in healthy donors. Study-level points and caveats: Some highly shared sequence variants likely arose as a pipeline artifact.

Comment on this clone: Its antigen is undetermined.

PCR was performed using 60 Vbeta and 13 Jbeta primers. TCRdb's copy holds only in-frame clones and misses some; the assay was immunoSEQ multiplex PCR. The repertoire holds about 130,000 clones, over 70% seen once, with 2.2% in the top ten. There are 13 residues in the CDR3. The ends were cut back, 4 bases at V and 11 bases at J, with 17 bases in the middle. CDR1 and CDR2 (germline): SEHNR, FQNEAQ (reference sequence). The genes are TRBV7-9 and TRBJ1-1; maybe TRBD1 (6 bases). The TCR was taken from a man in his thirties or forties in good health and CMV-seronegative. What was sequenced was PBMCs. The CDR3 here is CASSSGAAGVAFF. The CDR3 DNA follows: TGTGCCAGCAGCTCAGGGGCCGCCGGTGTGGCTTTCTTT.